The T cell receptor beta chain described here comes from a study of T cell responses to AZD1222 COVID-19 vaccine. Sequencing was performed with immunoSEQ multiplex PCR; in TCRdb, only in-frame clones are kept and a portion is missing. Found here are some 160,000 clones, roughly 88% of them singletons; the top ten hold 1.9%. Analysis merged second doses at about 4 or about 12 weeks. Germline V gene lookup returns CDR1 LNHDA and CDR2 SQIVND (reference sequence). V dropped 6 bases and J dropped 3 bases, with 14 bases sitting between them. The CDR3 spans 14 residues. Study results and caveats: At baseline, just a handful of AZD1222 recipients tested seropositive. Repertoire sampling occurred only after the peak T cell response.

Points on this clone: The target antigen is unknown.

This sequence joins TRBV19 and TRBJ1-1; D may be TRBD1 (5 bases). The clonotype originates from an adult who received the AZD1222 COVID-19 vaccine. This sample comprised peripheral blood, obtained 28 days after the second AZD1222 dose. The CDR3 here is CASSFGQGYTEAFF. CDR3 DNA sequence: TGTGCCAGTAGCTTCGGACAAGGATACACTGAAGCTTTCTTT.